The clone carrying this T cell receptor (beta chain) was recorded once. The authors' processing: Nucleated cell number was recorded as an estimate derived from reference gene primer amplification. Assay used: immunoSEQ multiplex PCR; TCRdb lists only in-frame clones, some missing. That table gives V, J and clone size, and the DNA gave D and trimming. The sample holds approximately 90,000 clones, under 90% seen once. The data originate from a study of blood T cell repertoires in COVID-19. Looking at the study overall: The samples span acute and convalescent COVID-19 from the United States, Italy and Spain.

The TCR comes from a woman in her seventies with acute or convalescent COVID-19. What was sequenced was peripheral blood.

The CDR3 DNA is TGTGCCAGCTCACCAATGACAGGGTCCTACGAGCAGTACTTC. It translates to CASSPMTGSYEQYF. The V and J genes are TRBV18 and TRBJ2-7; TRBD1 aligns across 7 bases. Germline CDR1 is KGHSH and CDR2 is LQKENI. With 2 bases clipped from V and 1 base from J, the junction kept 2 bases outside the gene matches. CDR3 size: 14 residues. Variable domain in full (rest from reference TRBV18 and TRBJ2-7): NAGVMQNPRHLVRRRGQEARLRCSPMKGHSHVYWYRQLPEEGLKFMVYLQKENIIDESGMPKERFSAEFPKEGPSILRIQQVVRGDSAAYFCASSPMTGSYEQYFGPGTRLTVT.